This passage covers 13 T cell receptor beta chains from one sample sequenced in a study of T cells after yellow fever vaccination. TCRdb used MiXCR to reprocess the 5' RACE reads, holding one entry per CDR3 protein. The table lists 300,000 to 400,000 distinct CDR3 sequences, around 8.1% of them singletons, with around 17% in the top ten. Material: PBMCs, obtained around 45 days after the first yellow fever vaccination. These TCRs come from a man aged 18 to 30 who received the YFV17D yellow fever vaccine.

This clonotype was counted between two and nine times. V is TRBV20-1 and J is TRBJ1-3; D gene ambiguous. Trimming took off 2 bases at V and 7 bases at J, with 18 bases between the two ends. CDR3 size: 15 residues. The germline gives CDR1 DFQATT, CDR2 SNEGSKA (reference sequence). CDR3 in DNA: TGCAGTGCTAGACCCGACGGGGAGTGGCGCAACACCATATATTTT. It codes for CSARPDGEWRNTIYF.

About this clonotype itself: One end of the junction fails to match germline, which may point to a read error. V and J are TRBV20-1 and TRBJ1-1; maybe TRBD1 (5 bases). The V gene's germline CDR1 is DFQATT and CDR2 SNEGSKA (reference sequence). The CDR3 length is 11 residues. The CDR3 is CSAPPGEKAIF. DNA for the CDR3: TGCAGTGCTCCCCCGGGGGAGAAGGCCATCTTT.

In regard to this clonotype: The junction differs from germline at one of its ends, possibly a read error. The chain couples TRBV20-1 to TRBJ2-3; 12 bases fit TRBD2. Looked up from germline, CDR1 is DFQATT and CDR2 is SNEGSKA (reference sequence). CDR3 length: 16 amino acids. CDR3 in amino acids: CCARDRLAGGADTQYF. The DNA of the CDR3 is TGCTGTGCTAGAGATCGGCTAGCGGGGGGGGCAGATACGCAGTATTTT.

The rearrangement links TRBV6-2 or TRBV6-3 to TRBJ1-2, with 10 bases lining up with TRBD1. V gave up 0 bases and J gave up 5 bases; unmatched junction bases: 9. Germline CDR1 reads MNHEY; CDR2 reads SVGEGT. This CDR3 has 17 amino acids. The CDR3 reads CASSYSTRQGARYGYTF. The CDR3 nucleotides read TGTGCCAGCAGTTACTCGACAAGACAGGGGGCGCGGTATGGCTACACCTTC.

This clonotype was counted a few times. This chain uses TRBV18 with TRBJ2-7; D might be TRBD2 (6 bases). The CDR3 contains 15 residues. The V end was cut by 2 bases, the J end by 6 bases, with 17 bases between. From germline, CDR1 is KGHSH and CDR2 LQKENI. DNA of the CDR3: TGTGCCAGCTCACCAGGACTAACGGGGCAGGGCGAGCAGTACGTC. The encoded protein is CASSPGLTGQGEQYV.

This clonotype was recorded a few times. This chain links TRBV29-1 with TRBJ1-3; tentatively, D is TRBD1 (5 bases). The V gene lost 0 bases and the J gene lost 8 bases, with 11 bases spanning the gap. Germline CDR1 reads SQVTM; CDR2 reads ANQGSEA. This CDR3 is 13 amino acids long. This CDR3 is CSVEEPGLDTIYF. CDR3 bases: TGCAGCGTTGAAGAACCGGGGCTGGACACCATATATTTT.

This clonotype was seen more than once but under ten times. The chain joins TRBV15 to TRBJ2-3; D is unresolved. CDR3 size: 15 residues. V lost 0 bases to trimming and J lost 4 bases, with 11 bases between them. Germline V gives CDR1 LNHNV, CDR2 YYDKDF (reference sequence). This chain's CDR3 is CATSRDHSISDTQYF. For the CDR3, the DNA is TGTGCCACCAGCAGAGATCATAGCATCTCAGATACGCAGTATTTT.

V is TRBV4-3 and J is TRBJ2-2, with a possible D match to TRBD2 (6 bases). Trimming removed 6 bases from V and 4 bases from J, with 21 bases in between. The CDR3 consists of 17 residues. CDR1 and CDR2 from the germline V gene are LGHNA and YSLEER. CDR3 nucleotide sequence: TGCGCCAGCAGTTTAACGTTAGGAGGGGATAGCACCGGGGAGCTGTTTTTT. Its translation: CASSLTLGGDSTGELFF.

This clonotype appeared a few times. The chain recombines TRBV5-1 with TRBJ2-2; D is possibly TRBD2 (5 bases). From germline, CDR1 is SGHRS and CDR2 YFSETQ. Between the trimmed V and J ends, which lost 0 bases and 5 bases, there was a span of 11 bases. The CDR3 is made up of 15 amino acids. The DNA for the CDR3 is TGCGCCAGCAGCTTGGCGGGGTCTTGGACCGGGGAGCTGTTTTTT. Protein sequence: CASSLAGSWTGELFF.

This clonotype was detected a few times. The rearrangement joins TRBV6-5 to TRBJ1-5; 10 bases are shared with TRBD1. The trim removed 0 bases at V and 7 bases at J, leaving 9 bases unmatched. This CDR3 spans 17 amino acids. Germline-derived CDR1 and CDR2 are MNHEY and SVGAGI. CDR3 in amino acids: CASSYSLPGQGWQPQHF. The CDR3 region has the DNA TGTGCCAGCAGTTACTCGTTGCCGGGACAGGGGTGGCAGCCCCAGCATTTT.

A few counts support this clonotype. The CDR3 loop reads CASSQGTGAAFF. The CDR3 bases are TGCGCCAGCAGCCAAGGGACAGGGGCAGCTTTCTTT. This chain joins TRBV4-3 and TRBJ1-1, with TRBD1 matching over 9 bases. V lost 1 base to trimming and J lost 10 bases; unmatched junction nucleotides: 1. Germline CDR1 and CDR2: LGHNA and YSLEER. The CDR3 is 12 amino acids.

The CDR3 DNA reads as TGTGCCAGCAGCTTAGCGCAGGACAGAGGGGAGCAGTACGTC. As protein: CASSLAQDRGEQYV. This chain connects TRBV7-9 to TRBJ2-7, with TRBD1 as a possible D gene (6 bases). Germline V CDR1 and CDR2: SEHNR, FQNEAQ (reference sequence). V lost 0 bases to trimming and J lost 7 bases, with 13 bases between them. CDR3 length: 14 amino acids.

A few counts support this clonotype. This chain links TRBV6-5 with TRBJ1-4; D ambiguous. V shed 0 bases and J shed 0 bases, with 5 bases lying between them. Germline V lookup: CDR1 MNHEY, CDR2 SVGAGI. The CDR3 is 15 residues long. The CDR3 protein is CASSYSTTTNEKLFF. CDR3 DNA sequence: TGTGCCAGCAGTTACTCGACTACAACTAATGAAAAACTGTTTTTT.